Below, 17 T cell receptor beta chains from the same sample are listed, as sequenced in a study of shared clonotypes between healthy human individuals. Clones were read by immunoSEQ multiplex PCR, and TCRdb kept only the in-frame ones, dropping some. The profile shows some 1 million clones, approximately 68% of them singletons. Sequencing was carried out using memory CD4+ T cells sorted from blood. The subset denotes: CD45RA-negative fraction. All receptors come from a man aged 18 to 35 in good health.

V is TRBV19 and J is TRBJ2-5; 8 bases are a match to TRBD1. The CDR3 is 14 residues long. Germline-derived CDR1 and CDR2 are LNHDA and SQIVND (reference sequence). After removal of 3 bases from V and 5 bases from J, the junction contained 5 bases not matched to a gene. The CDR3 reads CASSISTGVETQYF. CDR3 DNA: TGTGCCAGTAGTATCTCGACAGGGGTCGAGACCCAGTACTTC.

To note about this clone: The sample has other DNA sequences that encode this CDR3 too. The chain is built from TRBV20-1 and TRBJ1-2; D is unclear. V lost 3 bases and J 5 bases, leaving 7 bases between the germline ends. Germline V gene lookup returns CDR1 DFQATT and CDR2 SNEGSKA (reference sequence). The length of the CDR3 is 11 residues. CDR3 residues: CSAREKYGYTF. The CDR3 region has the DNA TGCAGTGCTAGGGAGAAGTATGGCTACACCTTC.

V is TRBV18 and J is TRBJ2-2, with 9 bases aligning to TRBD2. The V gene's germline CDR1 is KGHSH and CDR2 LQKENI. The CDR3 contains 16 residues. The V gene end was trimmed by 5 bases and the J gene end by 0 bases; junction bases not matched to a gene: 4. CDR3 coding DNA: TGTGCCAGCTCAGCGACTAGCGGCACGAACACCGGGGAGCTGTTTTTT. This gives the protein CASSATSGTNTGELFF.

This clone showed up just once. V usage is TRBV19 and J usage is TRBJ1-5; D possibly corresponds to TRBD1 (6 bases). This CDR3 has 15 amino acids. V gave up 6 bases and J gave up 2 bases, with 14 bases separating them. The germline gives CDR1 LNHDA, CDR2 SQIVND (reference sequence). CDR3 DNA: TGTGCCAGTAGCGATACAGGGTTTGGCAATCAGCCCCAGCATTTT. It translates to CASSDTGFGNQPQHF.

J is TRBJ2-1 and V is TRBV5-1; the D gene could be TRBD1 or TRBD2 (6 bases each). Between the trimmed V and J ends, which lost 0 bases and 3 bases, there was a span of 10 bases. The CDR3 is 15 amino acids. Germline CDR1 reads SGHRS; CDR2 reads YFSETQ. The CDR3 region is CASSLDGGYYNEQFF. In DNA, the CDR3 is TGCGCCAGCAGCTTGGACGGGGGCTACTACAATGAGCAGTTCTTC.

In its sample, this clone was seen many times. Other DNA sequences of this sample code for an identical CDR3. The chain combines TRBV7-6 with TRBJ2-7; 7 nucleotides match TRBD2. This CDR3 is built from 15 residues. Germline V lookup: CDR1 SGHVS, CDR2 FNYEAQ. Unmatched junction bases numbered 8, after V lost 5 bases and J lost 1 base. CDR3 sequence: CASSPGGTASYEQYF. For the CDR3, the DNA is TGTGCCAGCAGCCCCGGGGGGACGGCTTCCTACGAGCAGTACTTC.

V usage is TRBV28 and J usage is TRBJ1-1; D is uncertain. V lost 5 bases and J 2 bases, leaving 15 bases between the germline ends. The V gene's germline CDR1 is MDHEN and CDR2 SYDVKM. The CDR3 runs 15 residues. For the CDR3, the DNA is TGTGCCAGCAGTCCGTATAGTCCCAGTAACACTGAAGCTTTCTTT. Translating it yields CASSPYSPSNTEAFF. The complete variable domain, with remaining parts taken from reference TRBV28 and TRBJ1-1, reads DVKVTQSSRYLVKRTGEKVFLECVQDMDHENMFWYRQDPGLGLRLIYFSYDVKMKEKGDIPEGYSVSREKKERFSLILESASTNQTSMYLCASSPYSPSNTEAFFGQGTRLTVV.

The V call is TRBV19, the J call TRBJ2-2, with TRBD2 matching 9 bases. Looked up from germline, CDR1 is LNHDA and CDR2 is SQIVND (reference sequence). CDR3 length: 15 residues. V trimming: 6 bases; J trimming: 3 bases; junction bases outside the gene matches: 5. CDR3 sequence (DNA): TGTGCCAGTAGGGGGACTAGCTTGGACACCGGGGAGCTGTTTTTT. Translating it yields CASRGTSLDTGELFF.

The rearrangement uses TRBV5-6 and TRBJ2-3, with D perhaps TRBD1 (6 bases). V was shortened by 5 bases and J by 3 bases, with 13 bases between the two germline ends. The CDR3 is 14 residues long. Germline V CDR1 and CDR2: SGHDT, YYEEEE. CDR3 DNA sequence: TGTGCCAGCAGGGGGGCCCGCTTGACAGATACGCAGTATTTT. Protein: CASRGARLTDTQYF.

This clone appeared a single time. The chain carries TRBV7-3 and TRBJ2-4; D gene uncertain. The germline CDR1 and CDR2 sequences are SGHTA and FQGTGA. The germline V and J ends were trimmed by 1 base and 6 bases, with 13 bases remaining between them. This CDR3 region has 15 residues. The CDR3: CASSLNQGNANIQYF. The DNA of the CDR3 is TGTGCCAGCAGCTTAAATCAAGGCAACGCAAACATTCAGTACTTC.

This chain uses TRBV5-1 with TRBJ2-6, with TRBD1 matching over 8 bases. CDR3 size: 17 residues. J gave up 0 bases and V 3 bases, and 5 bases lay outside the gene matches. In germline, CDR1 is SGHRS, CDR2 YFSETQ. DNA for the CDR3: TGCGCCAGCAGCTCCGGGACAGGCTTCTCTGGGGCCAACGTCCTGACTTTC. It translates to CASSSGTGFSGANVLTF.

Concerning this clone itself: A read error may be the cause here, since a much bigger clone is one base away. The chain employs TRBV7-2 and TRBJ1-2; a possible D gene is TRBD1 (6 bases). The ends were cut back, 1 base at V and 2 bases at J, with 8 bases in the middle. The CDR3 covers 14 residues. Germline V gene sequence: CDR1 SGHTA, CDR2 FQGNSA. CDR3 sequence reads: CASSLGQENYGYTF. The CDR3 DNA reads TGTGCCAGCAGCTTAGGACAGGAGAACTATGGCTACACCTTC.

This sequence joins TRBV7-2 and TRBJ1-5; no definite D call. V was trimmed by 1 base and J by 8 bases, leaving 9 bases between them. CDR3 size: 13 residues. Germline CDR1 and CDR2: SGHTA and FQGNSA. CDR3 loop: CASSLGLREPQHF. The CDR3 DNA is TGTGCCAGCAGCTTAGGATTACGGGAGCCCCAGCATTTT.

This chain joins TRBV7-2 and TRBJ1-2; 10 nucleotides line up with TRBD1. Germline trimming cut 6 bases from V and 4 bases from J; bases unmatched to any gene: 5. Germline assignment: CDR1 SGHTA and CDR2 FQGNSA. The length of the CDR3 is 14 residues. CDR3 amino acids: CASRPDRGPYGYTF. The CDR3 DNA sequence: TGTGCCAGCAGACCAGACAGGGGGCCCTATGGCTACACCTTC.

The CDR3 loop reads CASSIPRKGIAGGNNEQFF. The CDR3 nucleotides read TGTGCCAGCAGCATCCCCAGGAAAGGCATAGCGGGGGGGAATAATGAGCAGTTCTTC. The chain carries TRBV21-1 and TRBJ2-1; the D segment call TRBD2 is taken from the table without a DNA check. TRBV21-1 is reported as a pseudogene. This CDR3 region has 19 residues.

The sample holds one count of this clone. At one end the junction does not follow the germline gene, possibly because of a read error. The V gene is TRBV28, the J gene TRBJ1-2; D gene unclear. The CDR3 loop spans 13 amino acids. The germline gives CDR1 MDHEN, CDR2 SYDVKM. The DNA of the CDR3 is TGTGTCAGCAGTTTACCAGGAAACTATGGCTACACCTTC. Translating gives CVSSLPGNYGYTF.

About this clone: At the DNA level, this CDR3 is encoded by other sequences in the same sample as well. The gene calls are TRBV11-2 and TRBJ2-7; no reliable D call. Germline V gene sequence: CDR1 SGHAT, CDR2 FQNNGV. Trimming pared 5 bases from V and 4 bases from J, leaving 9 bases between. The CDR3 loop spans 12 amino acids. The CDR3 loop reads CASSLSSYEQYF. CDR3 bases: TGTGCCAGCAGCCTTTCGAGTTACGAGCAGTACTTC.